One T cell receptor (beta chain) is described in this entry. The source of the sample is a study of brain T cells in children with intractable seizures. Produced via immunoSEQ multiplex PCR; TCRdb's table is partial and in-frame only. The sample lists approximately 330,000 clones, over 90% occurring once. Time point specified: blood from clinic visit 5 months post-surgery; TSC patient then seizure free. Pre-surgery treatment included at least one anti-epileptic drug. Germline CDR1 is MNHEY and CDR2 is SVGAGI. This CDR3 comprises 14 residues. Trimming at V came to 6 bases and at J to 2 bases, leaving 5 bases not matched to a gene.

V and J are TRBV6-5 and TRBJ2-5; 8 bases fit TRBD2. The clonotype originates from a boy under two years old with tuberous sclerosis and intractable seizures. This specimen was peripheral blood, taken 4 to 5 months after surgery. Here the CDR3 reads CASRSSGSQETQYF. CDR3 DNA sequence: TGTGCCAGCAGGTCTAGCGGGTCACAAGAGACCCAGTACTTC.